Presented here are 4 T cell receptor beta chains from one specimen sequenced in a study of cytomegalovirus exposure and HLA in healthy donors. The PCR employed 60 Vbeta primers together with 13 Jbeta primers. Assay used: immunoSEQ multiplex PCR; TCRdb lists only in-frame clones, some missing. The sample contains 110,000 or so clones, over 75% of which appear only once. Sequenced sample: PBMCs. These receptors came from a woman aged 25 to 39 in good health and CMV-seropositive.

V gene TRBV7-8 combines with J gene TRBJ2-4; 7 positions agree with TRBD1. From germline, CDR1 is SGHVS and CDR2 FQNEAQ. J was trimmed by 4 bases and V by 6 bases; bases with no gene match: 6. The CDR3 has 14 residues. CDR3 sequence reads: CASSYDRVKNIQYF. The CDR3 DNA is TGTGCCAGCAGTTACGACAGGGTGAAAAACATTCAGTACTTC.

The table lists this clone with a count of one. CDR3 amino acids: CASSLEGQGGHEQFF. CDR3 nucleotide sequence: TGCGCCAGCAGCTTGGAGGGACAGGGTGGACATGAGCAGTTCTTC. The chain recombines TRBV5-1 with TRBJ2-1; TRBD1 agrees at 9 bases. Looked up from germline, CDR1 is SGHRS and CDR2 is YFSETQ. This CDR3 comprises 15 residues. J lost 8 bases, V lost 0 bases, and 6 bases had no gene match.

This clone was recorded only once. The chain couples TRBV2 to TRBJ2-1; a possible D gene is TRBD2 (6 bases). The CDR3 covers 13 residues. The germline V gene has CDR1 SNHLY and CDR2 FYNNEI. V lost 7 bases to trimming and J lost 8 bases, with 15 bases between them. The DNA of the CDR3 is TGTGCCAGCAAGCGGGTGTCTTCCGATGAGCAGTTCTTC. Residues: CASKRVSSDEQFF.

This chain uses TRBV4-1 with TRBJ1-4, with 8 bases aligning to TRBD1. The CDR3 runs 17 residues. J lost 0 bases, V lost 8 bases, and 11 bases had no gene match. Germline CDR1 reads MGHRA; CDR2 reads YSYEKL. CDR3 in DNA: TGCGCCAGCGGGATACAGGGGGGATATGCAACTAATGAAAAACTGTTTTTT. This codes for CASGIQGGYATNEKLFF.